Presented here are 29 T cell receptor beta chains from one specimen sequenced in a study of sequential checkpoint blockade in melanoma. Sequenced by immunoSEQ multiplex PCR; TCRdb stores in-frame clones only, minus some. The table includes about 13,000 clones, around 73% detected once. Treatment described: randomized to nivolumab then ipilimumab (arm A) or the reverse (arm B). Sample: CD8+ T cells sorted from blood (inferred from file names), taken from a patient given nivolumab and ipilimumab in sequence. The origin of the receptors is a human donor with melanoma.

This clone was counted a single time. The chain joins TRBV30 to TRBJ2-7, with D uncertain. The CDR3 length is 11 residues. The V gene's germline CDR1 is GTSNPN and CDR2 SVGIG (reference sequence). V lost 0 bases and J 8 bases, leaving 8 bases between the germline ends. The CDR3 is CAWSVVAKQYF. CDR3 DNA: TGTGCCTGGAGTGTAGTAGCTAAGCAGTACTTC.

V is TRBV27 and J is TRBJ2-7, with 10 bases lining up with TRBD1. The CDR3 has 14 residues. Germline loops: CDR1 MNHEY, CDR2 SMNVEV (reference sequence). Trimming took 4 bases from V and 2 from J; bases not matched to a gene: 2. The CDR3 DNA is TGTGCCAGCAGTTATGGGACAGGGGCCTACGAGCAGTACTTC. The encoded protein is CASSYGTGAYEQYF.

This chain connects TRBV9 to TRBJ1-6; 8 bases line up with TRBD1. The CDR3 sequence is 16 residues long. The V and J ends lost 3 bases and 8 bases, in that order; junction bases with no gene match: 10. CDR1 is SGDLS and CDR2 is YYNGEE in the germline V gene. The CDR3 protein is CASSESDRVAYSPLHF. In DNA, the CDR3 is TGTGCCAGCAGCGAATCGGACAGGGTGGCTTATTCACCCCTCCACTTT.

This chain links TRBV19 with TRBJ2-2; D remains unclear. The CDR3 is made up of 12 amino acids. Trimming took off 9 bases at V and 2 bases at J, with 7 bases between the two ends. Germline assignment: CDR1 LNHDA and CDR2 SQIVND (reference sequence). CDR3 residues: CASHKNTGELFF. In DNA form, the CDR3 reads TGTGCCAGCCACAAAAACACCGGGGAGCTGTTTTTT.

This CDR3 is CASSPGTSSSYNSPLHF. The DNA of the CDR3 is TGTGCCAGCAGCCCCGGGACATCAAGCTCCTATAATTCACCCCTCCACTTT. J is TRBJ1-6 and V is TRBV7-9, with D perhaps matching TRBD1 (6 bases). Germline assignment: CDR1 SEHNR and CDR2 FQNEAQ (reference sequence). V lost 5 bases and J 0 bases, leaving 14 bases between the germline ends. The CDR3 contains 17 residues.

This clone was found a few times. J is TRBJ1-6 and V is TRBV25-1; the D is unclear. This CDR3 comprises 15 residues. Trimming cost V 4 bases and J 6 bases, with 13 bases left between them. Looked up from germline, CDR1 is MGHDK and CDR2 is SYGVNS. DNA for the CDR3: TGTGCCAGCAGTGGGGCCCGTTTGGTTAATTCACCCCTCCACTTT. Its protein is CASSGARLVNSPLHF.

This chain connects TRBV30 to TRBJ1-1, with D maybe TRBD1 (5 bases). Germline CDR1 and CDR2: GTSNPN and SVGIG (reference sequence). Trimming took off 0 bases at V and 4 bases at J, with 9 bases between the two ends. The CDR3 loop spans 13 amino acids. CDR3 DNA sequence: TGTGCCTGGAGTGTACAGGCAGCCACTGAAGCTTTCTTT. Encoded protein: CAWSVQAATEAFF.

This sequence joins TRBV10-3 and TRBJ2-1; D is possibly TRBD2 (5 bases). The V gene's germline CDR1 is ENHRY and CDR2 SYGVKD. The length of the CDR3 is 16 residues. With 0 bases removed from V and 2 bases from J, the gap between germline ends came to 11 bases. CDR3 nucleotide sequence: TGTGCCATCAGTGAGTCGACGGGGTCAGCCTACAATGAGCAGTTCTTC. Its translation: CAISESTGSAYNEQFF.

This clone was detected a few times. The chain has TRBV15 and TRBJ1-2, with TRBD1 matching over 7 bases. The V segment lost 5 bases and the J segment 0 bases; nucleotides outside the gene matches: 6. CDR1 and CDR2 from the germline V gene are LNHNV and YYDKDF (reference sequence). This CDR3 is 15 amino acids long. The CDR3 bases are TGTGCCACCAGCGAGGACAGGTCCCCTAACTATGGCTACACCTTC. This translates into CATSEDRSPNYGYTF.

The chain has TRBV7-9 and TRBJ1-1; D is unclear. The CDR3 length is 14 residues. The V end was cut by 4 bases, the J end by 2 bases, with 11 bases between. Looked up from germline, CDR1 is SEHNR and CDR2 is FQNEAQ (reference sequence). In nucleotides, the CDR3 is TGTGCCAGCAGCTCAGCGACGGGTAACACTGAAGCTTTCTTT. Protein sequence: CASSSATGNTEAFF.

This clone was seen a handful of times. The chain is built from TRBV19 and TRBJ2-7, with D possibly matching TRBD1 (6 bases). CDR3 size: 13 residues. Germline CDR1 is LNHDA and CDR2 is SQIVND (reference sequence). V dropped 9 bases and J dropped 3 bases, with 15 bases sitting between them. CDR3 region: CASAPRDNYEQYF. CDR3 nucleotides: TGTGCCAGCGCCCCCCGGGACAACTACGAGCAGTACTTC. The full variable domain, with the rest looked up from reference TRBV19 and TRBJ2-7, is DGGITQSPKYLFRKEGQNVTLSCEQNLNHDAMYWYRQDPGQGLRLIYYSQIVNDFQKGDIAEGYSVSREKKESFPLTVTSAQKNPTAFYLCASAPRDNYEQYFGPGTRLTVT.

The chain uses TRBV4-3 and TRBJ2-7; tentatively, D is TRBD2 (5 bases). Germline CDR1 is LGHNA and CDR2 is YSLEER. The CDR3 sequence is 15 residues long. Trimming took 0 bases from V and 3 from J, leaving 12 bases between them. The CDR3 here is CASSQDVASIYEQYF. CDR3 bases: TGCGCCAGCAGCCAAGATGTGGCTAGCATCTACGAGCAGTACTTC.

This clone was picked up a small number of times. The chain combines TRBV19 with TRBJ1-1, with D maybe TRBD1 (5 bases). Germline V gives CDR1 LNHDA, CDR2 SQIVND (reference sequence). The CDR3 runs 12 residues. V lost 8 bases and J lost 7, with 14 bases in between. CDR3 nucleotides: TGTGCCAGTCGATCGACAGCTATTGAAGCTTTCTTT. This gives the protein CASRSTAIEAFF.

This clone is medium-sized by share. The V and J genes are TRBV6-4 and TRBJ2-1, with 11 nucleotides matching TRBD2. The germline CDR1 and CDR2 sequences are MRHNA and SNTAGT. V shed 0 bases, J shed 8 bases, and the junction held 3 bases outside the gene matches. CDR3 length: 15 residues. CDR3 in amino acids: CASSDSSGGAYEQFF. CDR3 sequence (DNA): TGTGCCAGCAGTGACTCTAGCGGGGGGGCTTATGAGCAGTTCTTC.

The CDR3 DNA is TGTGCCAGTAGTTCCCGGAGGGGTTACGAGCAGTACTTC. Its protein is CASSSRRGYEQYF. V and J are TRBV19 and TRBJ2-7, with D tentatively TRBD2 (6 bases). Per germline, CDR1 LNHDA and CDR2 SQIVND (reference sequence). The CDR3 has 13 amino acids. V lost 5 bases and J 4 bases, leaving 12 bases between the germline ends.

The V gene is TRBV11-2, the J gene TRBJ2-7; D is possibly TRBD2 (6 bases). Germline V gene sequence: CDR1 SGHAT, CDR2 FQNNGV. The CDR3 is 13 residues long. The V end lost 1 base, the J end lost 6 bases, and 10 bases lay between the germline ends. The CDR3 DNA sequence: TGTGCCAGCAGCTTAGGATCCGGGAGCGAGCAGTACTTC. This translates into CASSLGSGSEQYF.

V is TRBV5-1 and J is TRBJ2-2; TRBD1 aligns across 12 bases. CDR1 is SGHRS and CDR2 is YFSETQ in the germline V gene. V lost 3 bases, J lost 1 base, and 7 bases stayed unmatched. The CDR3 length is 18 residues. CDR3 protein: CASSSGTGGIMNTGELFF. The CDR3 DNA sequence: TGCGCCAGCAGCTCCGGGACAGGGGGCATTATGAACACCGGGGAGCTGTTTTTT.

The genes are TRBV6-5 and TRBJ2-7, with unresolved D. Between the trimmed V and J ends, which lost 2 bases and 3 bases, there was a span of 8 bases. CDR1 and CDR2 (germline): MNHEY, SVGAGI. The CDR3 is 13 residues long. This chain's CDR3 is CASSYGQYYEQYF. Written as DNA, the CDR3 is TGTGCCAGCAGTTACGGCCAGTACTACGAGCAGTACTTC.

V usage is TRBV19 and J usage is TRBJ1-1; D is uncertain. Per germline, CDR1 LNHDA and CDR2 SQIVND (reference sequence). The CDR3 extends over 16 amino acids. Trimming took 0 bases from V and 0 from J, leaving 11 bases between them. CDR3 residues: CASSIDLSPLNTEAFF. As DNA, the CDR3 is TGTGCCAGTAGTATAGATCTTAGCCCTTTGAACACTGAAGCTTTCTTT.

This clone was detected once. V usage is TRBV27 and J usage is TRBJ2-7; TRBD1 aligns across 9 bases. Trimming cost V 8 bases and J 6 bases; bases outside gene matches: 8. The CDR3 is 13 amino acids. CDR1 is MNHEY, CDR2 SMNVEV, per germline (reference sequence). The CDR3 DNA follows: TGTGCCAGCGGGACAGGGTTTTCCAGCGAGCAGTACTTC. Protein product: CASGTGFSSEQYF.

The chain uses TRBV11-3 and TRBJ2-7; perhaps TRBD2 as D (6 bases). The germline CDR1 and CDR2 sequences are SGHNT and YENEEA. This CDR3 is built from 12 residues. V lost 3 bases to trimming and J lost 6 bases, with 9 bases between them. CDR3 coding DNA: TGTGCCAGCAGCTTCGCCGGGGGCGAGCAGTACTTC. Translation: CASSFAGGEQYF.

This clone was counted a few times. This rearrangement joins TRBV2 to TRBJ2-1; D possibly corresponds to TRBD2 (6 bases). V shed 6 bases and J shed 1 base, with 13 bases lying between them. Germline CDR1 reads SNHLY; CDR2 reads FYNNEI. CDR3 length: 15 amino acids. This chain's CDR3 is CASRVRDGSYNEQFF. The CDR3 region has the DNA TGTGCCAGCAGGGTGCGGGACGGGTCCTACAATGAGCAGTTCTTC.

The genes are TRBV9 and TRBJ2-3; 8 nucleotides agree with TRBD2. The ends lost 3 bases at V and 9 bases at J; junction bases unmatched: 18. Germline CDR1 SGDLS, CDR2 YYNGEE. The CDR3 is 17 residues long. CDR3 region: CASSARTSGTDQDTQYF. CDR3 DNA: TGTGCCAGCAGCGCCCGAACTAGCGGAACAGATCAGGACACGCAGTATTTT. Variable domain in full (rest from reference TRBV9 and TRBJ2-3): DSGVTQTPKHLITATGQRVTLRCSPRSGDLSVYWYQQSLDQGLQFLIQYYNGEERAKGNILERFSAQQFPDLHSELNLSSLELGDSALYFCASSARTSGTDQDTQYFGPGTRLTVL.

This clone has a single count. V is TRBV7-9 and J is TRBJ2-3, with D possibly TRBD1 on 5 matching bases. The CDR3 consists of 16 residues. Trimming cost V 4 bases and J 0 bases, with 14 bases left between them. In germline, CDR1 is SEHNR, CDR2 FQNEAQ (reference sequence). CDR3 residues: CASSSDTQSSTDTQYF. The CDR3 region has the DNA TGTGCCAGCAGCTCGGACACTCAATCTAGCACAGATACGCAGTATTTT. Together with reference TRBV7-9 and TRBJ2-3, the CDR3 gives the full variable domain: DTGVSQNPRHKITKRGQNVTFRCDPISEHNRLYWYRQTLGQGPEFLTYFQNEAQLEKSRLLSDRFSAERPKGSFSTLEIQRTEQGDSAMYLCASSSDTQSSTDTQYFGPGTRLTVL.

The chain links TRBV30 to TRBJ1-1; D might be TRBD1 (5 bases). V was trimmed by 3 bases and J by 1 base, leaving 9 bases between them. The V gene's germline CDR1 is GTSNPN and CDR2 SVGIG (reference sequence). This CDR3 is 13 amino acids long. The CDR3 region is CAWREGRNTEAFF. Written as DNA, the CDR3 is TGTGCCTGGAGGGAGGGGAGGAACACTGAAGCTTTCTTT.

V and J are TRBV6-5 and TRBJ2-1; a weak D match, TRBD2 (5 bases). Looked up from germline, CDR1 is MNHEY and CDR2 is SVGAGI. V lost 2 bases and J 10 bases, leaving 18 bases between the germline ends. This CDR3 comprises 15 residues. The CDR3 sequence is CASSYLRGSVIEQFF. The CDR3 coding sequence is TGTGCCAGCAGTTACCTACGGGGTAGCGTTATAGAGCAGTTCTTC.

The rearrangement links TRBV19 to TRBJ1-2; 9 positions match TRBD1. The CDR3 sequence is 15 residues long. Germline V CDR1 and CDR2: LNHDA, SQIVND (reference sequence). Germline trimming cut 5 bases from V and 5 bases from J; bases unmatched to any gene: 9. CDR3: CASSLGQGYGYGYTF. CDR3 sequence (DNA): TGTGCCAGTAGTTTGGGACAGGGCTACGGGTATGGCTACACCTTC.

This chain links TRBV5-5 with TRBJ2-7; D perhaps matches TRBD1 (5 bases). Trimming shortened V by 1 base and J by 0 bases, and 11 bases separated the two germline ends. This CDR3 has 15 amino acids. CDR1 and CDR2 (germline): SGHKS, YYEKEE (reference sequence). The CDR3 protein is CASSLWQGSSYEQYF. The CDR3 DNA is TGTGCCAGCAGCTTGTGGCAGGGATCCTCCTACGAGCAGTACTTC.

The J gene is TRBJ1-2, the V gene TRBV12-5, with D possibly being TRBD1 (5 bases). This CDR3 region has 15 residues. CDR1 is LGHNT, CDR2 FRNRAP, per germline. With 3 bases removed from V and 7 bases from J, the gap between germline ends came to 18 bases. CDR3 nucleotides: TGTGCTAGTGGTTTTCATAGTAAGGGGCGGGGTGGCTACACCTTC. Its protein product is CASGFHSKGRGGYTF.